A selection of T cell receptor beta chains follows, all from one sample in a study of blood T cell repertoires in COVID-19. Libraries were prepared by immunoSEQ multiplex PCR; TCRdb keeps only in-frame clonotypes and omits some of them. Of approximately 500,000 clones in the sample, less than 90% were seen once. Sequencing used peripheral blood. The receptors come from a woman in her fifties or sixties with COVID-19, enrolled during active disease. CDR3s include the opening cysteine and the closing phenylalanine or tryptophan. A D gene is named only where the DNA matches it firmly. Where a row states a size, it is once, few, many or the class of an expanded clone; other rows omit it.

size: .
J: TRBJ1-1
D: .
V: TRBV27
DNA: TGTGCCAGTACCGGGACCTCCGCCTTCGGCGGGAGTTTAAAAGCTTTCTTT
CDR3: CASTGTSAFGGSLKAFF

size: .
J: TRBJ1-2
D: .
V: TRBV5-1
DNA: TGCGCCAGCAGCGGGGGGAGTGTCAGCAACGTATATGGCTACACCTTC
CDR3: CASSGGSVSNVYGYTF

size: .
J: TRBJ1-2
D: .
V: TRBV14
DNA: TGTGCCAGCAGCCAAGATACGTCCCCGGTCTGGGGCAATGGAGGCTACACCTTC
CDR3: CASSQDTSPVWGNGGYTF

size: .
J: TRBJ1-2
D: TRBD1
V: TRBV4-1
DNA: TGCGCCAGCAGTTCCACAGGGGAACGGGGCTACACCTTC
CDR3: CASSSTGERGYTF

size: .
J: TRBJ2-7
D: .
V: TRBV2
DNA: TGTGCCAGCATGAATCGGGGTGCCTACGAGCAGTACTTC
CDR3: CASMNRGAYEQYF

size: .
J: TRBJ1-1
D: TRBD1
V: TRBV6-6
DNA: TGTGCCAGCAGGTCAGGGGGCGGGGGTGAAGCTTTCTTT
CDR3: CASRSGGGGEAFF

size: few
J: TRBJ1-2
D: .
V: TRBV7-9
DNA: TGTGCCAGCAGCTCCCGGGGGGGCTATGGCTACACCTTC
CDR3: CASSSRGGYGYTF

size: .
J: TRBJ1-1
D: .
V: TRBV2
DNA: TGTGCCAGCAGTGCGTGGAACACTGAAGCTTTCTTT
CDR3: CASSAWNTEAFF

size: .
J: TRBJ2-5
D: TRBD2
V: TRBV7-9
DNA: TGTGCCAGCAGCCGTAGCGGGGGGGCCCAAGAGACCCAGTACTTC
CDR3: CASSRSGGAQETQYF

size: .
J: TRBJ1-2
D: .
V: TRBV18
DNA: TGTGCCAGCTCACTCAAACAGGGTTCCTATGGCTACACCTTC
CDR3: CASSLKQGSYGYTF

size: .
J: TRBJ2-2
D: .
V: TRBV24-1
DNA: TGTGCCACCAGTGATACCGAGACTAGCACCGGGGAGCTGTTTTTT
CDR3: CATSDTETSTGELFF

size: .
J: TRBJ2-5
D: TRBD2
V: TRBV5-4
DNA: TGTGCCAGCAGCTCCCTGGCCGGGGGGGCGGGTTCAGAGACCCAGTACTTC
CDR3: CASSSLAGGAGSETQYF

size: .
J: TRBJ1-2
D: .
V: TRBV12-3/TRBV12-4
DNA: TGTGCCAGCAGCCAGGGGCCCAACTATGGCTACACCTTC
CDR3: CASSQGPNYGYTF

size: .
J: TRBJ2-2
D: TRBD2
V: TRBV11-2
DNA: TGTGCCAGCAGGACCCCGGGGGGGGAACCCGGGGAGCTGTTTTTT
CDR3: CASRTPGGEPGELFF

size: .
J: TRBJ2-2
D: .
V: TRBV13
DNA: TGTGCCAGCAGCTTAGCCACCGGGGGTGCGACCGGGGAGCTGTTTTTT
CDR3: CASSLATGGATGELFF

size: .
J: TRBJ1-6
D: TRBD1
V: TRBV7-3
DNA: TGTGCCAGCAGCCCACAGGGGAATAATTCACCCCTCCACTTT
CDR3: CASSPQGNNSPLHF

size: .
J: TRBJ1-3
D: .
V: TRBV2
DNA: TGTGCCAGCAGTGAGACAGGCGATGGAAACACCATATATTTT
CDR3: CASSETGDGNTIYF

size: few
J: TRBJ2-7
D: TRBD1
V: TRBV5-4
DNA: TGTGCCAGCAGCTTGCGGGACAGGATCGAGCAGTACTTC
CDR3: CASSLRDRIEQYF

size: few
J: TRBJ1-5
D: .
V: TRBV30
DNA: TGTGCCTGGGGTGAAGACACCTACAATCAGCCCCAGCATTTT
CDR3: CAWGEDTYNQPQHF

size: .
J: TRBJ1-2
D: .
V: TRBV3-1/TRBV3-2
DNA: TGTGCCAGCAGCCAAGATCTTGCGGTGAACTATGGCTACACCTTC
CDR3: CASSQDLAVNYGYTF

size: once
J: TRBJ2-1
D: TRBD2
V: TRBV27
DNA: TGTGCCAGCAGCCGAAGCGGGGGACAGCAGTTCTTC
CDR3: CASSRSGGQQFF

size: .
J: TRBJ1-5
D: .
V: TRBV3-1/TRBV3-2
DNA: TGTGCCAGCAGCCAACGTACAGGGAATCAGCCCCAGCATTTT
CDR3: CASSQRTGNQPQHF

size: .
J: TRBJ2-2
D: .
V: TRBV5-4
DNA: TGTGCCAGCAGCCCCGCATTTTGGGCCCTTGGATCGAACACCGGGGAGCTGTTTTTT
CDR3: CASSPAFWALGSNTGELFF

size: .
J: TRBJ2-1
D: TRBD1
V: TRBV5-1
DNA: TGCGCCAGCAGCCTTGGACAGGGGTTTAGTGAGCAGTTCTTC
CDR3: CASSLGQGFSEQFF

size: .
J: TRBJ1-2
D: TRBD1
V: TRBV7-9
DNA: TGTGCCAGCAGTCAGGGGGCTGCTTATGGCTACACCTTC
CDR3: CASSQGAAYGYTF

size: .
J: TRBJ1-5
D: .
V: TRBV30
DNA: TGTGCCTGGACCCGGGACACCAATCAGCCCCAGCATTTT
CDR3: CAWTRDTNQPQHF

size: .
J: TRBJ1-2
D: TRBD1
V: TRBV28
DNA: TGTGCCAGCAGTTTACCCCCGGGACAGCGGTATGGCTACACCTTC
CDR3: CASSLPPGQRYGYTF

size: .
J: TRBJ2-5
D: .
V: TRBV30
DNA: TGTGCCTGGAGTCTAAGCCAAGAGACCCAGTACTTC
CDR3: CAWSLSQETQYF

size: .
J: TRBJ2-2
D: TRBD2
V: TRBV5-1
DNA: TGCGCCAGCAGTTATCGTGGCCCGGGGGGGAACACCGGGGAGCTGTTTTTT
CDR3: CASSYRGPGGNTGELFF

size: few
J: TRBJ2-7
D: .
V: TRBV6-2/TRBV6-3
DNA: TGTGCCAGCAGTCTTCATCTTGTCGTGAGGGAGCAGTACTTC
CDR3: CASSLHLVVREQYF

size: .
J: TRBJ1-6
D: TRBD1
V: TRBV28
DNA: TGTGCCAGCAGAAATTCCGGGACAGACAATTCACCCCTCCACTTT
CDR3: CASRNSGTDNSPLHF

size: .
J: TRBJ1-5
D: .
V: TRBV21-1
DNA: TGTGCCAGCAGCAAAGGTGTTGTGCTAGAGCCCCAGCATTTT
CDR3: CASSKGVVLEPQHF

size: .
J: TRBJ2-5
D: .
V: TRBV11-2
DNA: TGTGCCAGCAGCTTAGGGGGCCCGCAAGAGACCCAGTACTTC
CDR3: CASSLGGPQETQYF

size: once
J: TRBJ2-7
D: .
V: TRBV9
DNA: TGTGCCAGCAGCGTAGACGGAGGGGCCGGTGAGCAGTACTTC
CDR3: CASSVDGGAGEQYF

size: .
J: TRBJ1-1
D: .
V: TRBV9
DNA: TGTGCCAGCAGCACAAGCCCGACTTCGTTT
CDR3: CASSTSPTSF

size: .
J: TRBJ2-1
D: .
V: TRBV5-1
DNA: TGCGCCAGTTCGGGGAGCTCCTACAATGAGCAGTTCTTC
CDR3: CASSGSSYNEQFF

size: .
J: TRBJ2-1
D: .
V: TRBV30
DNA: TGTGCCTGGAACCTACTCACAGGGAATGAGCAGTTCTTC
CDR3: CAWNLLTGNEQFF

size: .
J: TRBJ1-4
D: TRBD1
V: TRBV11-2
DNA: TGTGCCAGCAGCTTTCGACAGGGCTATAATGAAAAACTGTTTTTT
CDR3: CASSFRQGYNEKLFF

size: .
J: TRBJ2-7
D: TRBD2
V: TRBV19
DNA: TGTGCCAGTAAGGTGTCGACTAGCGGACCCTACGAGCAGTACTTC
CDR3: CASKVSTSGPYEQYF

size: .
J: TRBJ2-1
D: .
V: TRBV19
DNA: TGTGCCAGTAGTTTTGACTTCTACAATGAGCAGTTCTTC
CDR3: CASSFDFYNEQFF

size: .
J: TRBJ1-1
D: .
V: TRBV27
DNA: TGTGCCAGCAGCAACAGGGCCAAAAACACTGAAGCTTTCTTT
CDR3: CASSNRAKNTEAFF

size: once
J: TRBJ1-6
D: TRBD1
V: TRBV9
DNA: TGTGCCAGCACCAGGGACAGGGAAAGCTCCTATAATTCACCCCTCCACTTT
CDR3: CASTRDRESSYNSPLHF